This T cell receptor beta chain was identified during a study of blood T cells in healthy people across ages. The CDR3 is 14 residues long. The germline gives CDR1 SQVTM, CDR2 ANQGSEA. Points on this clonotype: The junction differs from germline at one of its ends, possibly a read error.

A sample-barcoded 5' primer and a J-beta primer mix were used in a second PCR of roughly 7 to 11 cycles. TCRdb redid the calling of the 5' RACE reads with MiXCR, one entry per CDR3 protein. The sample comprises roughly 1.7 million distinct CDR3 sequences, about 35% of which are singletons, and 11% rests with the top ten. This sequence was found in a woman aged 25-40 years in good health. The genes are TRBV29-1 and TRBJ2-1; D remains unclear. Sequenced material: blood. The CDR3 here is CGVDGTHSYNEQFF. The CDR3 region has the DNA TGCGGCGTTGACGGTACCCATTCCTACAATGAGCAGTTCTTC.